This TCR beta chain was recovered during a study of beta chain features in type 1 diabetes. The isolated RNA, all of it, was reverse transcribed, so expressed TCRB transcripts were what got sequenced. TCRdb's copy holds only in-frame clones and misses some; the assay was immunoSEQ multiplex PCR. The sample holds about 110,000 clones; almost 40% are singletons and the top ten take 0.06% to 0.075%. The TCR was taken from a young woman in good health. Sequencing was done on a sample of stem cell memory CD4+ T cells from blood.

The CDR3 spells CSVTRDRANTEAFF. CDR3 in DNA: TGCAGCGTGACGCGGGACAGGGCGAACACTGAAGCTTTCTTT. This chain links TRBV29-1 with TRBJ1-1; 9 bases line up with TRBD1. Germline loops: CDR1 SQVTM, CDR2 ANQGSEA. This CDR3 has 14 amino acids. Trimming at V came to 6 bases and at J to 1 base, leaving 6 bases not matched to a gene.